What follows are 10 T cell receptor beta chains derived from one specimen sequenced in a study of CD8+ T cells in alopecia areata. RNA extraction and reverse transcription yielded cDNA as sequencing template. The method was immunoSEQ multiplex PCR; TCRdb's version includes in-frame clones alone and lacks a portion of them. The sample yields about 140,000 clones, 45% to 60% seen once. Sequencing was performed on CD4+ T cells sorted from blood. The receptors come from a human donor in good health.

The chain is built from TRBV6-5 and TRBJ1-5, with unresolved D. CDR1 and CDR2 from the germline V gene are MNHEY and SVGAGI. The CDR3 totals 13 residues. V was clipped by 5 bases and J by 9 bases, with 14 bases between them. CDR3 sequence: CASSESGSGPQHF. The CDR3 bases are TGTGCCAGCAGTGAGTCAGGATCCGGGCCCCAGCATTTT.

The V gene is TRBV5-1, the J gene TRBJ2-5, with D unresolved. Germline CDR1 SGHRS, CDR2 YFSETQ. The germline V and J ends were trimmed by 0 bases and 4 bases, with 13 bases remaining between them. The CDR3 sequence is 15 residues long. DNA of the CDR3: TGCGCCAGCAGCTTGGAGGACGGCCGAGGAGAGACCCAGTACTTC. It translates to CASSLEDGRGETQYF.

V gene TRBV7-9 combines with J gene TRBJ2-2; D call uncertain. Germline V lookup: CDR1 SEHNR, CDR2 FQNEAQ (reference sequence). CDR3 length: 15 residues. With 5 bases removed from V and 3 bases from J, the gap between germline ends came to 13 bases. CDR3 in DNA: TGTGCCAGCAGCCAAAAAGGCTTCGACACCGGGGAGCTGTTTTTT. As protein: CASSQKGFDTGELFF.

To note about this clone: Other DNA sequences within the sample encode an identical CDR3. The CDR3, as DNA: TGCAGCGTTGAAGGAGGGAATGGCTACACCTTC. Amino acid sequence: CSVEGGNGYTF. The rearrangement links TRBV29-1 to TRBJ1-2; D call uncertain. Germline-derived CDR1 and CDR2 are SQVTM and ANQGSEA. The CDR3 length is 11 residues. V shed 1 base and J shed 6 bases, with 6 bases lying between them.

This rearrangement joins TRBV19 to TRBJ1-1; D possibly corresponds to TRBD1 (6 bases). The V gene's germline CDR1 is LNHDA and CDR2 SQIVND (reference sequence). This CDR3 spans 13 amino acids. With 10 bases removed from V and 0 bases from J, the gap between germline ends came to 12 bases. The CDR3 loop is CATGEGMNTEAFF. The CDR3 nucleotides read TGTGCCACAGGGGAGGGTATGAACACTGAAGCTTTCTTT.

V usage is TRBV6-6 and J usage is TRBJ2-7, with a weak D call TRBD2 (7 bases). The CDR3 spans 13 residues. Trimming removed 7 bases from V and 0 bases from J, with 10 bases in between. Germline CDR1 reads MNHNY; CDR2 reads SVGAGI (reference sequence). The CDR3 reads CASMGGLSYEQYF. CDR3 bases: TGTGCCAGCATGGGGGGGCTCTCCTACGAGCAGTACTTC.

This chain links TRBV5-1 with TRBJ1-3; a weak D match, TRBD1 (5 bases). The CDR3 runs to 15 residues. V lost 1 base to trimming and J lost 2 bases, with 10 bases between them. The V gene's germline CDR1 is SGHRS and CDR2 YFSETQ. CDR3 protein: CASSLSGGTGNTIYF. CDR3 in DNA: TGCGCCAGCAGCTTGTCCGGGGGGACTGGAAACACCATATATTTT.

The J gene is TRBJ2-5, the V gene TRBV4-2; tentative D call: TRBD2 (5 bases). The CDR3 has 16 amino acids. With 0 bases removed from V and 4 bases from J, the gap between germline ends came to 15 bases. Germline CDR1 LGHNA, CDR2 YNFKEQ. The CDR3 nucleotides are TGTGCCAGCAGCCAAGATCTACGGGGATCGGGAGAGACCCAGTACTTC. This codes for CASSQDLRGSGETQYF.

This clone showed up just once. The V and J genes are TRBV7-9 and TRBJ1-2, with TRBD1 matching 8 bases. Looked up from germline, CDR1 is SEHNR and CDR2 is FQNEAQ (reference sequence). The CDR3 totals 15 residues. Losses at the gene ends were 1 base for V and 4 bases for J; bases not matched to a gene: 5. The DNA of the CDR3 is TGTGCCAGCAGCTTAGAAGGGACAGGAGTCTATGGCTACACCTTC. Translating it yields CASSLEGTGVYGYTF.

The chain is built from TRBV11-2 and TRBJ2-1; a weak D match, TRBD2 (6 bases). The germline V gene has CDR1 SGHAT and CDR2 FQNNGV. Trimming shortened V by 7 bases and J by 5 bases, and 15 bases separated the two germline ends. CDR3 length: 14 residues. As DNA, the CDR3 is TGTGCCAGCACGGGAACAGCGGGCCACAATGAGCAGTTCTTC. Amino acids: CASTGTAGHNEQFF.